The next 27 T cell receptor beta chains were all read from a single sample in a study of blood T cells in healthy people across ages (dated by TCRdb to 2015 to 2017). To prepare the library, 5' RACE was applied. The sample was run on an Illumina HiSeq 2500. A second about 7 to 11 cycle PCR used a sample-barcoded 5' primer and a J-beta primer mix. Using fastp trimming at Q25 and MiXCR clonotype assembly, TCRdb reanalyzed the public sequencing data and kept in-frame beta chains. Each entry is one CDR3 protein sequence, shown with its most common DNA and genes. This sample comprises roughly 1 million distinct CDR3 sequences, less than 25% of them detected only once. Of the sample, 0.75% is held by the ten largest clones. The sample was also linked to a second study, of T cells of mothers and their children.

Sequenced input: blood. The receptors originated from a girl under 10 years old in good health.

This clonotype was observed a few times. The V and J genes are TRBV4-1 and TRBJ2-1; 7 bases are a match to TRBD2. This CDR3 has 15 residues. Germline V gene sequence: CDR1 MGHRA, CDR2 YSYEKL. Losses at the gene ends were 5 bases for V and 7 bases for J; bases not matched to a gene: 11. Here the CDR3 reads CASSSPGTNRNEQFF. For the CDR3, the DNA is TGCGCCAGCAGCTCTCCCGGGACTAACCGTAATGAGCAGTTCTTC.

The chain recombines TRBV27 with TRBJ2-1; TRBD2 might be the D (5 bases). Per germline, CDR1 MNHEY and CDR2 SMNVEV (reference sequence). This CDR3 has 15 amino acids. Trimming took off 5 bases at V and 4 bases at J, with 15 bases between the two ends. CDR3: CASSPEGAMYNEQFF. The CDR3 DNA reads TGTGCCAGCAGTCCCGAGGGAGCAATGTACAATGAGCAGTTCTTC.

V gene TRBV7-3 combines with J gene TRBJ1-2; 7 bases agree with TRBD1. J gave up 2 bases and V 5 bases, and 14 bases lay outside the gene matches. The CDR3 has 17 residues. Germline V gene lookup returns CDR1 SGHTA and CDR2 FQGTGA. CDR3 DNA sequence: TGTGCCAGCAGCCCTAGACAGGGAGGGGATAGGAACTATGGCTACACCTTC. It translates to CASSPRQGGDRNYGYTF.

The CDR3 nucleotides read TGTGCCAGCAGTTCGCCCCTGGACAATACTGGAAACACCATATATTTT. This gives the protein CASSSPLDNTGNTIYF. The chain recombines TRBV12-3 or TRBV12-4 with TRBJ1-3, with a tentative D call TRBD1 (5 bases). V lost 4 bases to trimming and J lost 2 bases, with 15 bases between them. The CDR3 runs to 16 residues.

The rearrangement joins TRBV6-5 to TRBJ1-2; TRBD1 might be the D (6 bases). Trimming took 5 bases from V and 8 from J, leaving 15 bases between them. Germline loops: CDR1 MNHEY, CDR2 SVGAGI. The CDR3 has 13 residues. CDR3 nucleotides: TGTGCCAGCAGTACCGGGGGGGCGGGAGGCTACACCTTC. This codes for CASSTGGAGGYTF.

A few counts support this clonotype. In DNA form, the CDR3 reads TGTGCCAGCAGTTCCCTAGCGGGAGAAGTACATGAGCAGTTCTTC. Its protein product is CASSSLAGEVHEQFF. The V call is TRBV12-3 or TRBV12-4, the J call TRBJ2-1; 10 nucleotides agree with TRBD2. The CDR3 sequence is 15 residues long. V shed 4 bases, J shed 8 bases, and the junction held 8 bases outside the gene matches.

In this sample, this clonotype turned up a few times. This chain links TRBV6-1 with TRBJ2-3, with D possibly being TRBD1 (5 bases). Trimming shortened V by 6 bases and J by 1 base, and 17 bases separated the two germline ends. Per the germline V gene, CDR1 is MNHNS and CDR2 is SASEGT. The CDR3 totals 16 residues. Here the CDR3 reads CASRDTLRSRTDTQYF. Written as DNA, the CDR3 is TGTGCCAGCAGGGACACCTTACGCTCCCGCACAGATACGCAGTATTTT.

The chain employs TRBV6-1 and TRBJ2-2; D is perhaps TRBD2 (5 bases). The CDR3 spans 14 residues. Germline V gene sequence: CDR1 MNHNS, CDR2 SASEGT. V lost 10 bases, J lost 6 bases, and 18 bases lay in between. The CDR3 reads CATMGTTSPGELFF. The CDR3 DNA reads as TGTGCCACAATGGGTACTACTAGTCCCGGGGAGCTGTTTTTT.

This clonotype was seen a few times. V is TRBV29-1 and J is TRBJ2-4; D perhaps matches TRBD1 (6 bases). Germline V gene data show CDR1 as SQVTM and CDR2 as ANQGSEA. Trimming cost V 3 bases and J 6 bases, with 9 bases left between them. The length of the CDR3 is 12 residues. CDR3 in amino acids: CSVEDSPNIQYF. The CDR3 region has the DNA TGCAGCGTTGAGGACAGCCCAAACATTCAGTACTTC.

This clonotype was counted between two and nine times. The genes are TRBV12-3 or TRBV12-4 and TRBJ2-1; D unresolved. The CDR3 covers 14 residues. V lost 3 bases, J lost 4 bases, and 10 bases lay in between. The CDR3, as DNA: TGTGCCAGCAGTTTTTTGTACATTTACAATGAGCAGTTCTTC. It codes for CASSFLYIYNEQFF.

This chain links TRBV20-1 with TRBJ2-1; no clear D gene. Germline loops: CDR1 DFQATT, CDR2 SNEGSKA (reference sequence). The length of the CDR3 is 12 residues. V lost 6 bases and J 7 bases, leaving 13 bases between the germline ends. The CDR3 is CSAGPGSNEQFF. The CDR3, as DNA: TGCAGTGCCGGTCCGGGCTCTAATGAGCAGTTCTTC.

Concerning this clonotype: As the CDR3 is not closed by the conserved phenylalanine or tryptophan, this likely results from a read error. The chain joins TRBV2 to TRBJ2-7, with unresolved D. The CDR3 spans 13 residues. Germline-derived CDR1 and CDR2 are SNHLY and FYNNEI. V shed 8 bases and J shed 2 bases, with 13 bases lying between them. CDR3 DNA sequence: TGTGCCAGCGGCAGAAACCCACCCTACGAGCAGTACATC. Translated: CASGRNPPYEQYI.

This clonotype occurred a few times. The CDR3 DNA reads as TGCAGCGTTGTGGAAGGGGGGAAAGAGACCCAGTACTTC. It codes for CSVVEGGKETQYF. The chain recombines TRBV29-1 with TRBJ2-5; D is perhaps TRBD1 or TRBD2 (6 bases each). There are 13 residues in the CDR3. The germline V and J ends were trimmed by 4 bases and 3 bases, with 12 bases remaining between them. Germline CDR1 and CDR2: SQVTM and ANQGSEA.

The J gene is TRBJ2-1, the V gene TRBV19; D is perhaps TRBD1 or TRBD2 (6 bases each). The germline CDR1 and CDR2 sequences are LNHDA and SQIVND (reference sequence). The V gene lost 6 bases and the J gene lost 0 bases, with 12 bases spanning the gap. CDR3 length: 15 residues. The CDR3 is CASRSGALSYNEQFF. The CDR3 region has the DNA TGTGCCAGTAGGTCGGGGGCCCTCTCCTACAATGAGCAGTTCTTC.

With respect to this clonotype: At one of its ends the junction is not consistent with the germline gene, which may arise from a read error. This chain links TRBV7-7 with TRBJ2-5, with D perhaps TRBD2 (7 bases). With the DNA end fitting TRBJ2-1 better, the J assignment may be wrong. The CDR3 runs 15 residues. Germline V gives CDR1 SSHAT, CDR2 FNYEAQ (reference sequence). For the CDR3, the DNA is TGCGCTAGCAGCTTAGTCGGCAGGGGAGGGGGTGAGCAGTTCTTC. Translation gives CASSLVGRGGGEQFF.

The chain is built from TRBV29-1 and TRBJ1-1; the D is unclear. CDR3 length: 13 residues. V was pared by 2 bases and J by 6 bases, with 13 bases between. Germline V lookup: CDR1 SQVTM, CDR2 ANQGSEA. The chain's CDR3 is CSVEPGSYAEAFF. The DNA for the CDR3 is TGCAGCGTTGAACCGGGGAGTTATGCTGAAGCTTTCTTT.

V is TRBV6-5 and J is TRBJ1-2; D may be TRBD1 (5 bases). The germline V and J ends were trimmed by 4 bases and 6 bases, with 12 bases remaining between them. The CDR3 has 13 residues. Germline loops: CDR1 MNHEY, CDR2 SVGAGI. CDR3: CASSSLDSHGYTF. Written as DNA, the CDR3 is TGTGCCAGCAGTTCGCTAGACAGCCATGGCTACACCTTC.

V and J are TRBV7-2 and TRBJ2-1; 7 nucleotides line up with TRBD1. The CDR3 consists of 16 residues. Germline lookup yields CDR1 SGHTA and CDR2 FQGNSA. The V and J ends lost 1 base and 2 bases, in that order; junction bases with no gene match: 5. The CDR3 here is CASSLGGGATYNEQFF. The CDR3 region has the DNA TGTGCCAGCAGCTTAGGAGGGGGCGCCACCTACAATGAGCAGTTCTTC.

In DNA, the CDR3 is TGTGCCAGCAGCCCCTCGGGGGGGGGCGGCTATGGCTACACCTTC. Its protein is CASSPSGGGGYGYTF. V gene TRBV6-5 combines with J gene TRBJ1-2; TRBD1 might be the D (6 bases). Germline assignment: CDR1 MNHEY and CDR2 SVGAGI. This CDR3 spans 15 amino acids. V lost 6 bases and J 4 bases, leaving 18 bases between the germline ends.

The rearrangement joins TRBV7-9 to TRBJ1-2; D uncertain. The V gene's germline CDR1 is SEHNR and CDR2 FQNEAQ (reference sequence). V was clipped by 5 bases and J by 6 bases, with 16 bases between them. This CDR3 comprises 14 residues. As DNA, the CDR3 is TGTGCCAGCAGCCCTTGGGAGGACCCTAATGGCTACACCTTC. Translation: CASSPWEDPNGYTF.

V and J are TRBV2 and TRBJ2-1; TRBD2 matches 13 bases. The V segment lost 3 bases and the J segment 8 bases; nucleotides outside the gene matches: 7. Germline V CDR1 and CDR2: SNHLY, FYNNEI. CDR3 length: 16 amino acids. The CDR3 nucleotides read TGTGCCAGCAGTGAGAGAGGACTAGCGGGGGCCCATGAGCAGTTCTTC. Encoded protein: CASSERGLAGAHEQFF. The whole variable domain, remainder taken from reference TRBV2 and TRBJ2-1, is EPEVTQTPSHQVTQMGQEVILRCVPISNHLYFYWYRQILGQKVEFLVSFYNNEISEKSEIFDDQFSVERPDGSNFTLKIRSTKLEDSAMYFCASSERGLAGAHEQFFGPGTRLTVL.

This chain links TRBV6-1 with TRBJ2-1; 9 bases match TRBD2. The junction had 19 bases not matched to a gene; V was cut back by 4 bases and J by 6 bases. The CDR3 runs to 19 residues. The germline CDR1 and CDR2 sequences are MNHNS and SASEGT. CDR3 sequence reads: CASSGRQGTTSGSINEQFF. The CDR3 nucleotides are TGTGCCAGCAGTGGGCGACAGGGAACTACTAGCGGGTCGATCAATGAGCAGTTCTTC.

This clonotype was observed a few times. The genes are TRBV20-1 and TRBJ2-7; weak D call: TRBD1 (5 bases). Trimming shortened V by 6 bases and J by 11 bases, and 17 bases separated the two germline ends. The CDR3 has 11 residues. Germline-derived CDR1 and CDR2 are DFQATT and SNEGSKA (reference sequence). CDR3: CSATHVGVEYF. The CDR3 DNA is TGCAGTGCGACACACGTAGGGGTGGAGTACTTC.

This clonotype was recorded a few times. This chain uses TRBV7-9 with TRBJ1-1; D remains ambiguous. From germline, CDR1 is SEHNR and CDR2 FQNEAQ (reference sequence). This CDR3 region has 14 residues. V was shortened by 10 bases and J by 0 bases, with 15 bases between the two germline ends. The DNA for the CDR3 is TGTGCCACCACAGAACCGACATTGAACACTGAAGCTTTCTTT. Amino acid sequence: CATTEPTLNTEAFF.

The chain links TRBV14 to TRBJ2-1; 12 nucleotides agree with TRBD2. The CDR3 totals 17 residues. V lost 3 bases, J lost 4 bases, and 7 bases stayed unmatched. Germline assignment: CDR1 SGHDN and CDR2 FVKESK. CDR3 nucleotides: TGTGCCAGCAGCCAGACTAGCGGGAGCGTACTATACAATGAGCAGTTCTTC. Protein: CASSQTSGSVLYNEQFF.

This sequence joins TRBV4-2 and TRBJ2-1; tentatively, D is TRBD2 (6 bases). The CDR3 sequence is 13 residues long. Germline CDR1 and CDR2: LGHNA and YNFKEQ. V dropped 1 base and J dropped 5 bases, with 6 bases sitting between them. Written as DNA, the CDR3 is TGTGCCAGCAGCCAAGGCGGGGACAATGAGCAGTTCTTC. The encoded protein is CASSQGGDNEQFF.

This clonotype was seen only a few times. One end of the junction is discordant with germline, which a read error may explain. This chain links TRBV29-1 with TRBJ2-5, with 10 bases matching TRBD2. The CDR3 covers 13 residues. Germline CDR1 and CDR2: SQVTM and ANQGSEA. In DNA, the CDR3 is TGCAGCGCTGAAGCGGGAGGGACGGAGACCCAGTACTTC. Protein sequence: CSAEAGGTETQYF.